Described below is a single TCR beta chain sequence and its context. By share, this clonotype ranks as medium-sized (0.01 to 0.1%). The target of this receptor is not known. Per-nucleotide qualities are absent, and no much larger clonotype sits a single base away. The data derive from a study (dated by TCRdb to 2016 to 2017). A note on the overall study: Sequence and structural analyses were applied in the study to characterize human CD8+ TCR repertoires that recognize immunodominant viral antigens.

Overall study results and their limits: CD8+ TCR repertoires specific to different immunodominant viral antigens were reported to be distinct from each other and highly diverse.

The CDR3 runs 13 amino acids, cysteine and phenylalanine included. The entry retains the CDR3 DNA only, 39 bases that are in frame from base 1. CDR1 LNHDA and CDR2 SQIVND are derived from the germline V gene (reference sequence). A distance of 8 bases separates the germline ends of V and J, which lose 5 bases and 0 bases respectively. The run used an Illumina HiSeq 2500. TCRdb reanalyzed the raw reads on its own, using fastp at Q25 for trimming and MiXCR for clone calling, and kept in-frame beta chains. One record per CDR3 amino acid sequence lists the most common genes and DNA. The sample table holds 500 to 550 distinct CDR3 sequences, of which approximately 28% were seen once. The ten largest account for 51% of the sample.

The TCR comes from a female donor. The rearranged chain carries TRBV19 and TRBJ2-7; the D gene lacks a confident call. The sequenced sample consisted of CD8+ T cells (not recorded whether cultured). The DNA sequence reads TGTGCCAGTAGTGTACGGGCCTCCTACGAGCAGTACTTC. Its protein is CASSVRASYEQYF.